The next 27 T cell receptor beta chains were all read from a single sample in a study of PD-1 blockade in mismatch repair-deficient tumors. Here immunoSEQ multiplex PCR was the method, and the copy in TCRdb shows in-frame clones only, minus some. The sample shows under 150,000 clones, approximately 91% of them seen only once. The starting material was peripheral blood, obtained approximately 73 weeks after starting pembrolizumab. The receptor set was obtained from an adult with mismatch repair-deficient cancer.

This clone was found once. The chain is built from TRBV30 and TRBJ1-3; 10 bases align to TRBD1. The germline V gene has CDR1 GTSNPN and CDR2 SVGIG (reference sequence). The V segment lost 6 bases and the J segment 2 bases; nucleotides outside the gene matches: 10. This CDR3 has 16 amino acids. This CDR3 is CACAADDRGPGNTIYF. CDR3 sequence (DNA): TGTGCCTGTGCCGCCGATGACAGGGGGCCTGGAAACACCATATATTTT.

About this clone: At the DNA level, this CDR3 is encoded by other sequences in the same sample as well. This CDR3 is CASSPGQGAYEQYF. CDR3 sequence (DNA): TGTGCCAGCAGCCCCGGACAGGGTGCCTACGAGCAGTACTTC. The chain has TRBV5-6 and TRBJ2-7, with 8 bases lining up with TRBD1. V lost 4 bases, J lost 2 bases, and 5 bases stayed unmatched. The length of the CDR3 is 14 residues. The V gene's germline CDR1 is SGHDT and CDR2 YYEEEE.

This clone was observed once. The gene calls are TRBV6-5 and TRBJ2-7, with no clear D. Trimming removed 4 bases at V and 0 bases at J, with 13 bases between. This CDR3 has 15 residues. The V gene's germline CDR1 is MNHEY and CDR2 SVGAGI. The CDR3 here is CASSSHSLSSYEQYF. CDR3 DNA sequence: TGTGCCAGCAGTTCTCACTCACTGAGCTCCTACGAGCAGTACTTC.

The chain joins TRBV5-1 to TRBJ2-3, with 11 bases lining up with TRBD2. With V trimmed by 1 base and J by 3 bases, 7 bases remained unmatched. The CDR3 loop spans 17 amino acids. Germline CDR1 is SGHRS and CDR2 is YFSETQ. The CDR3 is CASSLTGGLAVTDTQYF. The CDR3 coding sequence is TGCGCCAGCAGCTTGACCGGGGGACTAGCGGTTACAGATACGCAGTATTTT.

DNA of the CDR3: TGTGCCAGCAGCATCCGGGACAGGGATTTGGTATCGGGTGGCTACACCTTC. This sequence encodes CASSIRDRDLVSGGYTF. The V call is TRBV9, the J call TRBJ1-2, with TRBD1 matching over 9 bases. The CDR3 spans 17 residues. With 4 bases clipped from V and 7 bases from J, the junction kept 17 bases outside the gene matches. Germline V lookup: CDR1 SGDLS, CDR2 YYNGEE.

This chain joins TRBV25-1 and TRBJ1-4; a possible D gene is TRBD1 (5 bases). V shed 6 bases and J shed 2 bases, with 19 bases lying between them. This CDR3 contains 17 residues. The germline V gene encodes CDR1 MGHDK and CDR2 SYGVNS. The CDR3 loop is CASSADRFLGTNEKLFF. CDR3 in DNA: TGTGCCAGCAGCGCAGACAGATTTTTGGGGACTAATGAAAAACTGTTTTTT.

The CDR3 spells CASSLDRDTSTDTQYF. The DNA for the CDR3 is TGTGCCAGCAGTTTAGACCGGGACACAAGCACAGATACGCAGTATTTT. V gene TRBV28 combines with J gene TRBJ2-3, with D perhaps matching TRBD1 (6 bases). Germline-derived CDR1 and CDR2 are MDHEN and SYDVKM. The CDR3 sequence is 16 residues long. V was cut by 2 bases and J by 0 bases, with 12 bases left in between.

This clone was counted a few times. J is TRBJ1-1 and V is TRBV27, with unresolved D. The germline V gene encodes CDR1 MNHEY and CDR2 SMNVEV (reference sequence). V dropped 1 base and J dropped 5 bases, with 8 bases sitting between them. The CDR3 is 13 residues long. CDR3 DNA: TGTGCCAGCAGTTTATGGGCGGGGACTGAAGCTTTCTTT. Protein: CASSLWAGTEAFF.

J is TRBJ2-5 and V is TRBV5-4; D is uncertain. Germline V lookup: CDR1 SGHNT, CDR2 YYREEE (reference sequence). CDR3 length: 13 residues. V dropped 1 base and J dropped 3 bases, with 7 bases sitting between them. For the CDR3, the DNA is TGTGCCAGCAGCTTGTGGCAGGAAGAGACCCAGTACTTC. This encodes CASSLWQEETQYF. Full variable domain (missing parts from reference TRBV5-4 and TRBJ2-5): ETGVTQSPTHLIKTRGQQVTLRCSSQSGHNTVSWYQQALGQGPQFIFQYYREEENGRGNFPPRFSGLQFPNYSSELNVNALELDDSALYLCASSLWQEETQYFGPGTRLLVL.

The chain uses TRBV6-6 and TRBJ1-2; 7 bases agree with TRBD1. CDR3 length: 15 residues. Germline V gives CDR1 MNHNY, CDR2 SVGAGI (reference sequence). The V segment lost 0 bases and the J segment 8 bases; nucleotides outside the gene matches: 9. The CDR3 DNA sequence: TGTGCCAGCAGTTACTCGGGGGAATGGACAGGCGGCTACACCTTC. It codes for CASSYSGEWTGGYTF.

J is TRBJ2-5 and V is TRBV11-3; D is possibly TRBD2 (5 bases). CDR1 is SGHNT and CDR2 is YENEEA in the germline V gene. This CDR3 region has 14 residues. The V end was cut by 1 base, the J end by 4 bases, with 10 bases between. Here the CDR3 DNA reads TGTGCCAGCAGCTTAGTGATTGGAGGAGAGACCCAGTACTTC. Encoded protein: CASSLVIGGETQYF.

This rearrangement joins TRBV18 to TRBJ2-3; the match to TRBD2 covers 12 bases. The CDR3 totals 16 residues. Germline trimming cut 2 bases from V and 7 bases from J; bases unmatched to any gene: 7. Per germline, CDR1 KGHSH and CDR2 LQKENI. The CDR3 DNA sequence: TGTGCCAGCTCACCAGGAGAACTAGCGGGAGGTCATACGCAGTATTTT. This translates into CASSPGELAGGHTQYF. Variable domain in full (rest from reference TRBV18 and TRBJ2-3): NAGVMQNPRHLVRRRGQEARLRCSPMKGHSHVYWYRQLPEEGLKFMVYLQKENIIDESGMPKERFSAEFPKEGPSILRIQQVVRGDSAAYFCASSPGELAGGHTQYFGPGTRLTVL.

The chain employs TRBV27 and TRBJ2-2; 13 bases align to TRBD2. V was pared by 3 bases and J by 3 bases, with 1 base of the junction left unmatched. This CDR3 has 16 residues. Germline loops: CDR1 MNHEY, CDR2 SMNVEV (reference sequence). The CDR3 nucleotides are TGTGCCAGCAGTTTGGGACTAGCGGGACACACCGGGGAGCTGTTTTTT. Its translation is CASSLGLAGHTGELFF.

This clone has only a few counts. This chain joins TRBV27 and TRBJ2-7; 8 nucleotides line up with TRBD1. From germline, CDR1 is MNHEY and CDR2 SMNVEV (reference sequence). V was pared by 4 bases and J by 2 bases, with 7 bases of the junction left unmatched. The CDR3 spans 15 residues. The CDR3 coding sequence is TGTGCCAGCAGTTCGACCCGGACAGGGACCTACGAGCAGTACTTC. Translation gives CASSSTRTGTYEQYF.

The chain joins TRBV4-3 to TRBJ1-1; a weak D match, TRBD1 (5 bases). This CDR3 comprises 13 residues. The V and J ends lost 2 bases and 6 bases respectively, with 10 bases between them. CDR1 LGHNA and CDR2 YSLEER come from the germline V gene. The CDR3 is CASSQQGAAEAFF. The CDR3, as DNA: TGCGCCAGCAGCCAACAGGGAGCGGCTGAAGCTTTCTTT.

The CDR3 nucleotides read TGTGCCTGGAGTAGGGGTTACAATGAGCAGTTCTTC. Translating gives CAWSRGYNEQFF. The genes are TRBV30 and TRBJ2-1; tentative D call: TRBD1 (5 bases). V lost 2 bases, J lost 4 bases, and 6 bases lay in between. Per germline, CDR1 GTSNPN and CDR2 SVGIG (reference sequence). This CDR3 has 12 amino acids.

CDR3 loop: CASSQGLAGSSTDTQYF. The CDR3 region has the DNA TGTGCCAGCAGTCAGGGACTAGCGGGCTCTAGCACAGATACGCAGTATTTT. This sequence joins TRBV27 and TRBJ2-3; TRBD2 agrees at 12 bases. CDR3 length: 17 amino acids. J gave up 0 bases and V 5 bases, and 6 bases lay outside the gene matches. The germline V gene has CDR1 MNHEY and CDR2 SMNVEV (reference sequence).

The genes are TRBV2 and TRBJ2-7; D not certain. Trimming removed 7 bases from V and 0 bases from J, with 4 bases in between. The germline V gene encodes CDR1 SNHLY and CDR2 FYNNEI. CDR3 length equals 11 residues. The CDR3 reads CASTLSYEQYF. The CDR3 bases are TGTGCCAGCACTCTCTCCTACGAGCAGTACTTC.

The CDR3 DNA reads TGTGCCAGCGGAGAAGGGGGGAAAACTAATGAAAAACTGTTTTTT. It encodes CASGEGGKTNEKLFF. The chain uses TRBV13 and TRBJ1-4; a possible D gene is TRBD1 (6 bases). CDR3 length equals 15 residues. The germline gives CDR1 PRHDT, CDR2 FYEKMQ (reference sequence). V shed 8 bases and J shed 1 base, with 14 bases lying between them.

The chain uses TRBV5-8 and TRBJ2-1, with D hard to call. The CDR3 sequence is 18 residues long. Germline CDR1 and CDR2: SGHTS and YDEGEE. The germline V and J ends were trimmed by 1 base and 0 bases, with 17 bases remaining between them. CDR3 nucleotides: TGTGCCAGCAGCTTGATTCGTAACTCACTAAGCTCCTACAATGAGCAGTTCTTC. Translated: CASSLIRNSLSSYNEQFF.

V gene TRBV2 combines with J gene TRBJ2-2; D possibly uses TRBD1 or TRBD2 (5 bases each). This CDR3 spans 14 amino acids. Germline CDR1 SNHLY, CDR2 FYNNEI. V was trimmed by 8 bases and J by 6 bases, leaving 16 bases between them. CDR3 protein: CASGGRAQAGELFF. The CDR3 DNA reads as TGTGCCAGCGGGGGTCGGGCACAAGCCGGGGAGCTGTTTTTT.

The J gene is TRBJ2-7, the V gene TRBV13; the match to TRBD2 covers 8 bases. CDR1 PRHDT and CDR2 FYEKMQ come from the germline V gene (reference sequence). This CDR3 comprises 15 residues. With 2 bases clipped from V and 6 bases from J, the junction kept 9 bases outside the gene matches. The CDR3 DNA is TGTGCCAGCAGCTTACGTTCGGCGGGAGGTTCCGAGCAGTACTTC. It is translated as CASSLRSAGGSEQYF.

The CDR3 spells CASSSGTGGAETQYF. As DNA, the CDR3 is TGTGCCAGCAGCTCCGGGACAGGGGGCGCGGAGACCCAGTACTTC. The chain links TRBV11-2 to TRBJ2-5, with TRBD1 matching over 12 bases. The CDR3 loop spans 15 amino acids. Germline V gene sequence: CDR1 SGHAT, CDR2 FQNNGV. V trimming: 4 bases; J trimming: 5 bases; junction bases outside the gene matches: 5.

The chain recombines TRBV13 with TRBJ2-3; D is uncertain. CDR3 length: 15 amino acids. Germline values: CDR1 PRHDT, CDR2 FYEKMQ (reference sequence). V lost 5 bases, J lost 4 bases, and 16 bases lay in between. The CDR3 here is CASSIRNGLADTQYF. The CDR3, as DNA: TGTGCCAGCAGCATTCGCAACGGTTTGGCAGATACGCAGTATTTT.

V is TRBV27 and J is TRBJ2-1; D gene unclear. There are 14 residues in the CDR3. Germline V gene data show CDR1 as MNHEY and CDR2 as SMNVEV (reference sequence). The V end lost 6 bases, the J end lost 4 bases, and 13 bases lay between the germline ends. In DNA form, the CDR3 reads TGTGCCAGCAGCATGGACGGGTCTTACAATGAGCAGTTCTTC. It translates to CASSMDGSYNEQFF.

Worth noting for this clone: One junction end disagrees with the germline gene, perhaps due to a read error. The rearrangement joins TRBV7-9 to TRBJ2-5; D is unclear. Germline CDR1 SEHNR, CDR2 FQNEAQ (reference sequence). CDR3 length: 13 residues. The CDR3 protein is CASSFPGQETQYF. CDR3 bases: TGTGCCAGCAGCTTTCCCGGCCAAGAAACCCAGTACTTC. The full variable domain, with the rest looked up from reference TRBV7-9 and TRBJ2-5, is DTGVSQNPRHKITKRGQNVTFRCDPISEHNRLYWYRQTLGQGPEFLTYFQNEAQLEKSRLLSDRFSAERPKGSFSTLEIQRTEQGDSAMYLCASSFPGQETQYFGPGTRLLVL.

This clone has more than one count but fewer than ten. The V and J genes are TRBV7-9 and TRBJ2-7; 11 nucleotides align to TRBD1. Germline CDR1 and CDR2: SEHNR and FQNEAQ (reference sequence). J lost 3 bases, V lost 11 bases, and 9 bases had no gene match. The CDR3 sequence is 14 residues long. The CDR3 coding sequence is TGTGCCGGGGGGCCCGGGACAGGGGGCTACGAGCAGTACTTC. Its protein product is CAGGPGTGGYEQYF.